The 10 T cell receptor beta chains presented below share a single source sample, sequenced in a study of T cell changes during pregnancy in multiple sclerosis. Sequencing was performed with immunoSEQ multiplex PCR; in TCRdb, only in-frame clones are kept and a portion is missing. The repertoire consists of around 70,000 clones, with 80% to 95% occurring once and the leading ten covering 1.5% to 2%. The sequencing used peripheral blood, collected in the first trimester of pregnancy. These receptors came from a female donor in good health, enrolled as a control in a pregnancy study.

This chain connects TRBV2 to TRBJ2-4, with TRBD2 identical over 7 bases. In germline, CDR1 is SNHLY, CDR2 FYNNEI. The CDR3 loop spans 13 amino acids. The junction had 5 bases not matched to a gene; V was cut back by 10 bases and J by 2 bases. This chain's CDR3 is CATVGGTKNIQYF. CDR3 DNA sequence: TGTGCCACTGTGGGGGGGACCAAAAACATTCAGTACTTC.

The chain is built from TRBV4-2 and TRBJ2-3; D not certain. V lost 0 bases and J 2 bases, leaving 6 bases between the germline ends. The CDR3 runs to 14 residues. Germline V gene data show CDR1 as LGHNA and CDR2 as YNFKEQ. This CDR3 is CASSQDAPTDTQYF. The DNA of the CDR3 is TGTGCCAGCAGCCAAGACGCGCCCACAGATACGCAGTATTTT.

The V gene is TRBV27, the J gene TRBJ1-1; 7 bases are shared with TRBD1. The CDR3 length is 14 residues. The V gene end was trimmed by 4 bases and the J gene end by 5 bases; junction bases not matched to a gene: 7. Per the germline V gene, CDR1 is MNHEY and CDR2 is SMNVEV (reference sequence). The CDR3 sequence is CASSSRTGLTEAFF. The CDR3 nucleotides are TGTGCCAGCAGTTCCCGGACAGGTCTAACTGAAGCTTTCTTT.

This rearrangement joins TRBV28 to TRBJ1-1; D is unclear. Germline V lookup: CDR1 MDHEN, CDR2 SYDVKM. Trimming removed 8 bases at V and 1 base at J, with 14 bases between. There are 14 residues in the CDR3. The CDR3 loop is CASLAGNRNTEAFF. The DNA of the CDR3 is TGTGCCAGCCTCGCGGGGAACCGGAACACTGAAGCTTTCTTT.

The chain recombines TRBV28 with TRBJ1-4, with 7 bases matching TRBD1. The CDR3 has 17 residues. CDR1 and CDR2 (germline): MDHEN, SYDVKM. V shed 6 bases and J 8 bases; nucleotides not matched to a gene: 18. The CDR3 nucleotides are TGTGCCAGCAGCTCCGAGGGCCTGACAGGGTTCGGAGAAAAACTGTTTTTT. It translates to CASSSEGLTGFGEKLFF.

V gene TRBV4-1 combines with J gene TRBJ2-3; D gene ambiguous. Germline V gives CDR1 MGHRA, CDR2 YSYEKL. Between the trimmed V and J ends, which lost 6 bases and 6 bases, there was a span of 13 bases. This CDR3 has 13 amino acids. CDR3 DNA sequence: TGCGCCAGCAGTCCTGCGGTCTGGGATACGCAGTATTTT. It yields the protein CASSPAVWDTQYF.

V and J are TRBV5-1 and TRBJ2-1; no clear D. V shed 0 bases and J shed 7 bases, with 5 bases lying between them. CDR1 and CDR2 from the germline V gene are SGHRS and YFSETQ. This CDR3 is built from 12 residues. DNA of the CDR3: TGCGCCAGCAGCTTGGCCGAGAATGAGCAGTTCTTC. Its translation: CASSLAENEQFF.

This chain uses TRBV5-1 with TRBJ1-4; 11 bases are a match to TRBD1. CDR3 size: 14 residues. V shed 4 bases and J 8 bases; nucleotides not matched to a gene: 4. Germline assignment: CDR1 SGHRS and CDR2 YFSETQ. CDR3 in amino acids: CASSPGTGGEKLFF. The CDR3, as DNA: TGCGCCAGCAGCCCGGGGACAGGGGGAGAAAAACTGTTTTTT. Using reference TRBV5-1 and TRBJ1-4 for the parts outside the CDR3, the full variable domain is KAGVTQTPRYLIKTRGQQVTLSCSPISGHRSVSWYQQTPGQGLQFLFEYFSETQRNKGNFPGRFSGRQFSNSRSEMNVSTLELGDSALYLCASSPGTGGEKLFFGSGTQLSVL.

This clone was recorded once. This rearrangement joins TRBV6-1 to TRBJ1-2; 11 nucleotides align to TRBD1. J lost 5 bases, V lost 7 bases, and 6 bases had no gene match. This CDR3 region has 14 residues. Germline CDR1 and CDR2: MNHNS and SASEGT. The CDR3 sequence: CASNRGQGAYGYTF. The CDR3 bases are TGTGCCAGCAATCGCGGACAGGGGGCGTATGGCTACACCTTC.

This chain uses TRBV5-4 with TRBJ2-5; 8 bases fit TRBD2. V lost 3 bases, J lost 5 bases, and 9 bases stayed unmatched. This CDR3 spans 15 amino acids. Germline V CDR1 and CDR2: SGHNT, YYREEE (reference sequence). CDR3 loop: CASSSGGGSGETQYF. The DNA for the CDR3 is TGTGCCAGCAGCTCGGGGGGGGGCTCCGGTGAGACCCAGTACTTC.